This T cell receptor (beta chain) was observed in a study of shared clonotypes between healthy human individuals. Germline trimming cut 7 bases from V and 1 base from J; bases unmatched to any gene: 12. The CDR3 is 16 residues long. The germline V gene encodes CDR1 SGHAT and CDR2 FQNNGV. Using immunoSEQ multiplex PCR, the repertoire was profiled, and TCRdb retains in-frame clones only, with some absent. The sample has 2 million to 3 million clones; over 85% are singletons. Worth noting for this clone: The antigen is not known.

General study findings and limits: Only blood was sampled; tissue repertoires likely differ.

Sequenced material: naive CD4+ T cells from PBMCs. Subset noted: CD45RA+ positively selected. This receptor was taken from a man younger than 35 in good health. Some clones in this sample may be carry-over from other donors' samples. The rearrangement joins TRBV11-2 to TRBJ2-7; 8 bases align to TRBD2. CDR3 loop: CASTLGRQRGSYEQYF. The CDR3 bases are TGTGCCAGCACCCTGGGTCGGCAGCGGGGGTCCTACGAGCAGTACTTC. Using reference TRBV11-2 and TRBJ2-7 for the parts outside the CDR3, the full variable domain is EAGVAQSPRYKIIEKRQSVAFWCNPISGHATLYWYQQILGQGPKLLIQFQNNGVVDDSQLPKDRFSAERLKGVDSTLKIQPAKLEDSAVYLCASTLGRQRGSYEQYFGPGTRLTVT.